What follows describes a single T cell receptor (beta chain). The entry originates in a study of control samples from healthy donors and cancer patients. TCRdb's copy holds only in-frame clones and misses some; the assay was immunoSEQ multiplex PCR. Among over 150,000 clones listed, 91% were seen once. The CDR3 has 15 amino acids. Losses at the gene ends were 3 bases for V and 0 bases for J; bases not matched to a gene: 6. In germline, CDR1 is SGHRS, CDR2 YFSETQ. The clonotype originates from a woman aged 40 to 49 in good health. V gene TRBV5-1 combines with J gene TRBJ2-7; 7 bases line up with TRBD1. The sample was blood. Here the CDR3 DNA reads TGCGCCAGCAGCTCCGGGACAGCGAACTCCTACGAGCAGTACTTC. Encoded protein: CASSSGTANSYEQYF.